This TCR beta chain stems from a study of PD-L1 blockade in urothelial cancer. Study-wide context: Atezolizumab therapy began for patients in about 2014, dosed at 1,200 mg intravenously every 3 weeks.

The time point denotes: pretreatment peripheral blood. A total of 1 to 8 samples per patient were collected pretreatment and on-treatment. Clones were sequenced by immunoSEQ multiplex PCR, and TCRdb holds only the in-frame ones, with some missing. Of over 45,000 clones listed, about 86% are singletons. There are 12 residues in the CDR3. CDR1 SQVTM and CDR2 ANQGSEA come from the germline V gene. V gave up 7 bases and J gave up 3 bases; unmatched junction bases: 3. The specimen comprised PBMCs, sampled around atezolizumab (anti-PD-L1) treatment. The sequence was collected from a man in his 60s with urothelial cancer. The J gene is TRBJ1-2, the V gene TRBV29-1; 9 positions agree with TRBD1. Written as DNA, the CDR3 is TGCAGCGCCCGACAGGGGGACTATGGCTACACCTTC. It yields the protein CSARQGDYGYTF.